This T cell receptor (beta chain) derives from a study of blood T cells in healthy people across ages. Next came a second PCR, run for about 7 to 12 cycles, which used a sample-barcoded 5' primer along with a J-beta primer mix. The template-switch adaptor, which had 12 random nucleotides, put a tag on each cDNA molecule. One entry per CDR3 protein results from TCRdb running MiXCR on the 5' RACE reads. Here the sample spans 800,000 to 1,300,000 distinct CDR3 sequences, about 25% being singletons. Study-wide findings and caveats: While age rose, TCR beta diversity per million T cells dropped in a roughly linear way.

Remarks on this clonotype: The antigen is unknown.

The CDR3 covers 14 residues. Germline values: CDR1 SEHNR, CDR2 FQNEAQ (reference sequence). The same specimen was also included in a second study, on T cells of mothers and their children. That work states: A few mothers and their six children, all healthy Caucasians, donated. Thymic selection shapes TCR recombination output in related pairs, and it does so similarly in unrelated pairs.

This sequence joins TRBV7-9 and TRBJ2-1, with D tentatively TRBD1 (6 bases). The assigned J gene may be wrong: the sequence end matches TRBJ2-7 better. This TCR was recovered from a girl aged 2-10 years in good health. Sequencing used blood. CDR3 sequence reads: CASSSYPGAYEQYF. Written as DNA, the CDR3 is TGTGCCAGCAGCTCTTACCCAGGGGCCTACGAGCAGTACTTC.